The following is a TCR beta chain sequence with its context. What it recognizes is unknown. In the ViraFEST assay, antigen-specific CD4+ clonotypes were identified by expansion after peptide-pool stimulation. Following culture for about 11 days, CD4+ T cells were isolated. Their SARS-CoV-2 infection, verified by PCR, occurred between March and December 2020. It was with around 10 IU/ml IL-2 and around 10 ug/ml peptides that a few million PBMC per well were cultured. Half of the medium was exchanged for IL-2 medium on both days 3 and 7. Generated by immunoSEQ multiplex PCR, the TCRdb table keeps only in-frame clones and is missing some. The sample consists of 40,000 or so clones, approximately 72% of them appearing once. V was shortened by 3 bases and J by 7 bases, with 12 bases between the two germline ends. The germline V gene has CDR1 LGHDT and CDR2 YNNKEL (reference sequence). The CDR3 has 13 residues.

The data stem from a study of vaccination effects on CD4 cells after COVID-19. Study background: Either the BNT162b2 or mRNA-1273 vaccine was given to participants in two doses. Study results and limitations: The study had few convalescent patients and no early post-infection timepoints.

The material was CD4+ T cells from PBMCs cultured with a peptide pool, obtained before COVID-19 vaccination. This clonotype was obtained from a human donor who had a prior SARS-CoV-2 infection. The V and J genes are TRBV3-1 (or the pseudogene TRBV3-2) and TRBJ2-5, with D possibly TRBD2 on 6 matching bases. CDR3 DNA sequence: TGTGCCAGCAGCCAGGGGGACTTAGGGACCCAGTACTTC. Its translation is CASSQGDLGTQYF.